This paragraph covers one T cell receptor beta chain sequence. Other DNA sequences from this sample encode an identical CDR3 as well. Documented treatment: roughly 20 received Ad26.COV2.S at low or high dose, single or two shots; 5 received placebo; per-sample allocation not given. Sampling happened 63 days after the first vaccine or placebo injection. The germline V gene has CDR1 SGHRS and CDR2 YFSETQ. CDR3 length: 11 amino acids. Between the trimmed V and J ends, which lost 3 bases and 4 bases, there was a span of 5 bases. The data derive from a study of Ad26.COV2.S vaccination and SARS-CoV-2 variants. Study background: Sample donor was a member of the COV1001 Ad26.COV2.S trial arm.

Profiling relied on immunoSEQ multiplex PCR, and the TCRdb table lists in-frame clones only, not all of them. The sample holds 200,000 to 300,000 clones, around nine tenths seen once. The chain recombines TRBV5-1 with TRBJ2-7; D ambiguous. The receptor was isolated from a person aged 18-60 years who received the Ad26.COV2.S COVID-19 vaccine or a placebo. This specimen was peripheral blood, taken in a trial of Ad26.COV2.S vaccine versus placebo. This chain's CDR3 is CASSSLYEQYF. The DNA for the CDR3 is TGCGCCAGCAGCTCATTATACGAGCAGTACTTC.